This T cell receptor (beta chain) was captured by sequencing in a study of blood T cells in healthy people across ages. CDR3 size: 17 residues. V dropped 0 bases and J dropped 6 bases, with 19 bases sitting between them. CDR1 is SGDLS and CDR2 is YYNGEE in the germline V gene. Primed by a sample-barcoded 5' primer and a J-beta primer mix, a second PCR proceeded for about 6 to 11 cycles. TCRdb reprocessed the 5' RACE reads with MiXCR, giving one entry per CDR3 protein. Of approximately 1.5 million distinct CDR3 sequences detected, roughly 32% appear once; the ten largest clones hold approximately 10%.

This clonotype originated in a woman under 40 in good health. The V call is TRBV9, the J call TRBJ2-1; D unresolved. Sequenced: blood. CDR3: CASSVDPYHTTGNEQFF. CDR3 in DNA: TGTGCCAGCAGCGTAGACCCCTATCACACCACGGGCAATGAGCAGTTCTTC.